This TCR beta chain was captured by sequencing in a study of T cells in Graves' hyperthyroidism and ophthalmopathy. This clonotype was seen more than once but under ten times. Its antigen is currently unknown. Study conclusions and caveats: The model made its ophthalmopathy prediction, and onset followed a median around 6.5 months later.

Researchers took RNA transcripts and amplified the TCR beta CDR3 regions from them. The HTBI primer set was used in a first-round RT-PCR of the TCR CDR3. TCRdb re-called the multiplex PCR reads with MiXCR, one entry per CDR3 protein. The sample lists 550,000 to 800,000 distinct CDR3 sequences, approximately 16% occurring once. The CDR3 has 14 residues. The V end lost 5 bases, the J end lost 8 bases, and 16 bases lay between the germline ends. Germline CDR1 reads MGHDK; CDR2 reads SYGVNS. The sequence came from a young man with Graves' hyperthyroidism. The sequencing sample was made of blood. The V gene is TRBV25-1, the J gene TRBJ2-1; D unresolved. The CDR3 sequence is CASSPFSGGDEQFF. The DNA of the CDR3 is TGTGCCAGCAGTCCCTTCTCAGGCGGCGATGAGCAGTTCTTC. The whole variable domain, filled in from reference TRBV25-1 and TRBJ2-1, reads EADIYQTPRYLVIGTGKKITLECSQTMGHDKMYWYQQDPGMELHLIHYSYGVNSTEKGDLSSESTVSRIRTEHFPLTLESARPSHTSQYLCASSPFSGGDEQFFGPGTRLTVL.